A single sample is the source of the 25 T cell receptor beta chains below, sequenced in a study of shared clonotypes between healthy human individuals. Only in-frame clones appear in the TCRdb table, and some are missing; sequencing was by immunoSEQ multiplex PCR. There are some 2.4 million clones in the sample; 93% occur only once, and 0.35% to 0.45% lies in the top ten. Sequencing was performed on naive CD4+ T cells from PBMCs. Subset reported: CD45RA+ positively selected. The receptors derive from a man aged 18 to 29 in good health. Some clones in this sample may be carry-over from other donors' samples.

This chain uses TRBV6-1 with TRBJ1-4, with 7 bases lining up with TRBD1. The CDR3 is 16 amino acids. CDR1 MNHNS and CDR2 SASEGT come from the germline V gene. With 2 bases clipped from V and 4 bases from J, the junction kept 7 bases outside the gene matches. CDR3 sequence: CASSERLTGYNEKLFF. The CDR3 DNA is TGTGCCAGCAGTGAACGATTGACAGGGTATAATGAAAAACTGTTTTTT.

The rearrangement uses TRBV15 and TRBJ1-5; tentatively, D is TRBD1 (5 bases). Trimming cost V 0 bases and J 7 bases, with 13 bases left between them. Germline values: CDR1 LNHNV, CDR2 YYDKDF (reference sequence). The CDR3 spans 15 residues. The CDR3 region has the DNA TGTGCCACCAGCAGAGATCTCGGACAAGTGCAGCCCCAGCATTTT. Protein: CATSRDLGQVQPQHF.

This chain connects TRBV5-4 to TRBJ1-1; tentatively, D is TRBD1 (5 bases). Germline values: CDR1 SGHNT, CDR2 YYREEE (reference sequence). This CDR3 region has 15 residues. Trimming removed 2 bases from V and 2 bases from J, with 13 bases in between. CDR3 DNA: TGTGCCAGCAGCTTTGGGACCCGGAAAAACACTGAAGCTTTCTTT. As protein: CASSFGTRKNTEAFF.

As to this clone: Its ends do not fully match the called genes, so a read error is possible. The same CDR3 can be traced to other DNA sequences in this sample. The rearrangement links TRBV5-4 to TRBJ2-2; D gene uncertain. Germline V gene lookup returns CDR1 SGHNT and CDR2 YYREEE (reference sequence). This CDR3 is built from 13 residues. The CDR3 nucleotides read TGTGCCAGCAGCTTGGGGTACACGGGGGAGCTGTTTTTT. The encoded protein is CASSLGYTGELFF.

The V call is TRBV7-9, the J call TRBJ2-5; D not resolved. Trimming took off 3 bases at V and 5 bases at J, with 7 bases between the two ends. The CDR3 is 12 amino acids. CDR1 is SEHNR, CDR2 FQNEAQ, per germline (reference sequence). The DNA for the CDR3 is TGTGCCAGCAGCTTTAGCATTGAGACCCAGTACTTC. Amino acids: CASSFSIETQYF.

The chain uses TRBV4-2 and TRBJ2-5; 7 bases are a match to TRBD2. V shed 8 bases, J shed 4 bases, and the junction held 10 bases outside the gene matches. The CDR3 length is 14 residues. Germline CDR1 LGHNA, CDR2 YNFKEQ. As DNA, the CDR3 is TGTGCCAGCGTACTAACAGCGGGATCAGAGACCCAGTACTTC. It encodes CASVLTAGSETQYF.

Concerning this clone: This sample also contains other DNA sequences that code for the same CDR3. The chain joins TRBV25-1 to TRBJ2-5; possibly TRBD2 for D (5 bases). This CDR3 comprises 13 residues. The germline CDR1 and CDR2 sequences are MGHDK and SYGVNS. Between the trimmed V and J ends, which lost 6 bases and 4 bases, there was a span of 12 bases. In nucleotides, the CDR3 is TGTGCCAGCAGCGCACGAGGGAGAGAGACCCAGTACTTC. It translates to CASSARGRETQYF.

This rearrangement joins TRBV19 to TRBJ1-1, with 9 bases fitting TRBD1. Trimming cost V 3 bases and J 1 base; bases outside gene matches: 9. CDR1 is LNHDA, CDR2 SQIVND, per germline (reference sequence). The CDR3 has 17 amino acids. CDR3 amino acids: CASSILPGQGTNTEAFF. In DNA form, the CDR3 reads TGTGCCAGTAGTATCCTCCCGGGACAGGGTACGAACACTGAAGCTTTCTTT.

The genes are TRBV19 and TRBJ2-7, with D perhaps assigned TRBD1 or TRBD2 (5 bases each). V lost 4 bases to trimming and J lost 0 bases, with 13 bases between them. This CDR3 contains 15 residues. Germline CDR1 LNHDA, CDR2 SQIVND (reference sequence). The CDR3 nucleotides read TGTGCCAGTAGTACCCGGGACGCCGGCTCCTACGAGCAGTACTTC. Its translation: CASSTRDAGSYEQYF. Combining the CDR3 with reference TRBV19 and TRBJ2-7 gives the whole variable domain DGGITQSPKYLFRKEGQNVTLSCEQNLNHDAMYWYRQDPGQGLRLIYYSQIVNDFQKGDIAEGYSVSREKKESFPLTVTSAQKNPTAFYLCASSTRDAGSYEQYFGPGTRLTVT.

Regarding this clone: Within the sample, other DNA sequences also encode this same CDR3. The V and J genes are TRBV5-4 and TRBJ1-3, with 7 bases that match TRBD1. Unmatched junction bases numbered 1, after V lost 4 bases and J lost 0 bases. The CDR3 is 14 amino acids. Germline CDR1 reads SGHNT; CDR2 reads YYREEE (reference sequence). CDR3 bases: TGTGCCAGCAGCCGGGACAGCTCTGGAAACACCATATATTTT. Encoded protein: CASSRDSSGNTIYF.

A remark on this clone: Different DNA sequences within this sample yield the same CDR3. V gene TRBV28 combines with J gene TRBJ2-7; TRBD2 might be the D (6 bases). Germline loops: CDR1 MDHEN, CDR2 SYDVKM. This CDR3 spans 15 amino acids. V shed 6 bases and J shed 4 bases, with 19 bases lying between them. The CDR3 bases are TGTGCCAGCAGCCCTGGGGGAGGCGGGTCGTACGAGCAGTACTTC. Protein product: CASSPGGGGSYEQYF.

The CDR3 is CASSPTGYGSPLHF. CDR3 nucleotides: TGTGCCAGCAGCCCGACAGGGTACGGATCACCCCTCCACTTT. This chain joins TRBV7-3 and TRBJ1-6; 7 bases fit TRBD1. The CDR3 runs to 14 residues. From germline, CDR1 is SGHTA and CDR2 FQGTGA. Germline trimming cut 5 bases from V and 10 bases from J; bases unmatched to any gene: 8.

About this clone itself: Other DNA sequences in the sample encode the same CDR3. The chain uses TRBV5-1 and TRBJ1-2, with D possibly TRBD1 on 5 matching bases. The CDR3 sequence is 13 residues long. Looked up from germline, CDR1 is SGHRS and CDR2 is YFSETQ. The germline V and J ends were trimmed by 0 bases and 4 bases, with 7 bases remaining between them. The CDR3 here is CASSLVDSYGYTF. CDR3 in DNA: TGCGCCAGCAGCTTGGTTGACAGCTATGGCTACACCTTC.

This clone was observed a few times. Distinct nucleotide sequences in the sample also encode this CDR3. The genes are TRBV2 and TRBJ2-1, with D unclear. The V end was cut by 1 base, the J end by 4 bases, with 8 bases between. CDR3 size: 14 residues. CDR1 and CDR2 (germline): SNHLY, FYNNEI. CDR3: CASSEDGGYNEQFF. The CDR3 region has the DNA TGTGCCAGCAGTGAAGACGGCGGTTACAATGAGCAGTTCTTC.

V usage is TRBV15 and J usage is TRBJ1-1; 10 bases fit TRBD1. Germline assignment: CDR1 LNHNV and CDR2 YYDKDF (reference sequence). V trimming: 2 bases; J trimming: 6 bases; junction bases outside the gene matches: 6. The CDR3 extends over 15 amino acids. CDR3 DNA: TGTGCCACCAGCAGACTTCGGGACAGGGGCCCTGAAGCTTTCTTT. Protein: CATSRLRDRGPEAFF.

The CDR3 here is CAARDGNQPQHF. CDR3 DNA: TGTGCCGCCCGGGACGGCAATCAGCCCCAGCATTTT. V is TRBV6-6 and J is TRBJ1-5; tentatively, D is TRBD1 (5 bases). Germline CDR1 is MNHNY and CDR2 is SVGAGI (reference sequence). V was cut by 11 bases and J by 2 bases, with 10 bases left in between. The length of the CDR3 is 12 residues.

In regard to this clone: This sample also contains other DNA sequences that code for the same CDR3. The J gene is TRBJ2-7, the V gene TRBV7-2, with D hard to call. CDR1 is SGHTA and CDR2 is FQGNSA in the germline V gene. The CDR3 runs to 14 residues. V gave up 3 bases and J gave up 1 base, with 10 bases separating them. CDR3 sequence: CASSFGPTSYEQYF. The CDR3 DNA is TGTGCCAGCAGCTTCGGACCCACATCCTACGAGCAGTACTTC.

Points on this clone: The sample carries other DNA sequences with the same CDR3. The V gene is TRBV10-3, the J gene TRBJ1-4, with D maybe TRBD1 (5 bases). V lost 6 bases and J 2 bases, leaving 10 bases between the germline ends. The CDR3 covers 14 residues. CDR1 ENHRY and CDR2 SYGVKD come from the germline V gene. The CDR3 here is CAISPGRTNEKLFF. The CDR3 DNA is TGTGCCATCAGCCCGGGGCGTACTAATGAAAAACTGTTTTTT.

The chain couples TRBV19 to TRBJ1-4, with unresolved D. Trimming cost V 4 bases and J 5 bases, with 8 bases left between them. CDR3 size: 13 residues. Germline V gene sequence: CDR1 LNHDA, CDR2 SQIVND (reference sequence). CDR3 nucleotide sequence: TGTGCCAGTAGTACCAGAGAGAATGAAAAACTGTTTTTT. It is translated as CASSTRENEKLFF.

This clone was observed a few times. The V call is TRBV25-1, the J call TRBJ2-7; TRBD2 agrees at 11 bases. Trimming cost V 4 bases and J 3 bases; bases outside gene matches: 8. The CDR3 has 16 amino acids. CDR1 is MGHDK and CDR2 is SYGVNS in the germline V gene. The DNA of the CDR3 is TGTGCCAGCAGTGCGTTACTAGCGGGGGTTGGCTACGAGCAGTACTTC. This gives the protein CASSALLAGVGYEQYF.

The chain is built from TRBV11-2 and TRBJ2-2; no reliable D call. The CDR3 runs to 12 residues. Trimming took off 5 bases at V and 7 bases at J, with 8 bases between the two ends. Germline values: CDR1 SGHAT, CDR2 FQNNGV. CDR3 coding DNA: TGTGCCAGCAGCCCCCTGAGCGGGGAGCTGTTTTTT. This gives the protein CASSPLSGELFF.

With regard to this clone: The identical CDR3 is also encoded by other nucleotide sequences in the sample. The chain couples TRBV9 to TRBJ2-3; the D is unclear. V shed 0 bases and J shed 4 bases, with 9 bases lying between them. This CDR3 has 14 residues. Germline V lookup: CDR1 SGDLS, CDR2 YYNGEE. CDR3 DNA: TGTGCCAGCAGCGTAGCTAGTGCCGCAGATACGCAGTATTTT. It is translated as CASSVASAADTQYF. Supplemented by reference TRBV9 and TRBJ2-3, the full variable domain reads DSGVTQTPKHLITATGQRVTLRCSPRSGDLSVYWYQQSLDQGLQFLIQYYNGEERAKGNILERFSAQQFPDLHSELNLSSLELGDSALYFCASSVASAADTQYFGPGTRLTVL.

On this clone itself: Distinct nucleotide sequences in the sample also encode this CDR3. The chain employs TRBV5-1 and TRBJ1-3; D is possibly TRBD1 (6 bases). This CDR3 has 14 residues. V lost 4 bases and J 4 bases, leaving 12 bases between the germline ends. Germline values: CDR1 SGHRS, CDR2 YFSETQ. Here the CDR3 DNA reads TGCGCCAGCAGCCCGGGACAATCGGGAAACACCATATATTTT. It is translated as CASSPGQSGNTIYF.

On this clone: Other nucleotide sequences in the sample specify the same CDR3. The CDR3 loop is CASSLTGVNTEAFF. CDR3 sequence (DNA): TGCGCCAGCAGCTTGACAGGGGTTAACACTGAAGCTTTCTTT. The rearrangement uses TRBV5-1 and TRBJ1-1; TRBD1 matches 7 bases. The germline CDR1 and CDR2 sequences are SGHRS and YFSETQ. V shed 1 base and J 2 bases; nucleotides not matched to a gene: 2. The CDR3 is made up of 14 amino acids.

The chain combines TRBV10-3 with TRBJ1-5; D is unclear. Trimming pared 3 bases from V and 7 bases from J, leaving 16 bases between. The germline CDR1 and CDR2 sequences are ENHRY and SYGVKD. The CDR3 length is 15 residues. The CDR3 is CAISDAAVRGQPQHF. Here the CDR3 DNA reads TGTGCCATCAGTGACGCGGCCGTCCGAGGGCAGCCCCAGCATTTT.